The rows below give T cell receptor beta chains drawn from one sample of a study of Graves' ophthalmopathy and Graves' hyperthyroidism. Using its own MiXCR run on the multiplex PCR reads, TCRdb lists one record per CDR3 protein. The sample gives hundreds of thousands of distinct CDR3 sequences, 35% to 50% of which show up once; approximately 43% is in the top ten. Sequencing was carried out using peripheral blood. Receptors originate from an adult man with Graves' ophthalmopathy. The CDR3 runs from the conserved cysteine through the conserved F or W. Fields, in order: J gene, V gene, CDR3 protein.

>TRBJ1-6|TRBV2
CASNLRVYSPLHF
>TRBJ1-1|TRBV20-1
CSARRGSWTEAFF
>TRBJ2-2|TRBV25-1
CASRATGGGTGELFF
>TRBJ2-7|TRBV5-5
CASSGGTGSSYEQYF
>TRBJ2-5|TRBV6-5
CASSYSGSYQETQYF
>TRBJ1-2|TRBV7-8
CASSPGQTRGYTF
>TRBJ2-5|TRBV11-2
CASRPSGRALETQYF
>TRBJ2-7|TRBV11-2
CASSLAIGVWEQYF
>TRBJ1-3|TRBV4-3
CASSLRQISGNTIYF
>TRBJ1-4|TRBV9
CASSVGRTTNEKLFF